A selection of T cell receptor beta chains follows, all from one sample in a study of blood T cell repertoires in COVID-19. Repertoires were generated with immunoSEQ multiplex PCR, while TCRdb's copy carries only in-frame clones and drops some. This sample has some 220,000 clones, with around 83% found just once. Sequenced sample: peripheral blood. Receptors were obtained from a man aged 50 to 60 with active or convalescent COVID-19. Both conserved end residues are part of each CDR3. Each record gives: V gene, J gene, clone size, D gene, CDR3 DNA, CDR3 protein. D genes are given only for firm matches. Clone size, where shown, is once, few, many, or a class for clones that have expanded.

v_call: TRBV19
j_call: TRBJ1-2
clone_size: .
d_call: .
cdr3_nt: TGTGCCAGTAGTAGTGGGGGGTTAGAGGGCTACACCTTC
cdr3_aa: CASSSGGLEGYTF

v_call: TRBV6-1
j_call: TRBJ1-1
clone_size: .
d_call: .
cdr3_nt: TGTGCCAGCAGTGAGCTAACTAGGGAAGCTTTCTTT
cdr3_aa: CASSELTREAFF

v_call: TRBV4-3
j_call: TRBJ1-3
clone_size: .
d_call: TRBD1
cdr3_nt: TGCGCCAGCAGCCGATTAACAGGGGGACCACGAAACACCATATATTTT
cdr3_aa: CASSRLTGGPRNTIYF

v_call: TRBV20-1
j_call: TRBJ1-2
clone_size: few
d_call: TRBD1
cdr3_nt: TGCAGTTACAGGGGATTCTATGGCTACACCTTC
cdr3_aa: CSYRGFYGYTF

v_call: TRBV11-2
j_call: TRBJ1-1
clone_size: .
d_call: .
cdr3_nt: TGTGCCAGCAGCTTCTACAGGAACACTGAAGCTTTCTTT
cdr3_aa: CASSFYRNTEAFF

v_call: TRBV28
j_call: TRBJ1-5
clone_size: .
d_call: TRBD1
cdr3_nt: TGTGCCAGCAGACCCCCAGACAGGGGAGGCAATCAGCCCCAGCATTTT
cdr3_aa: CASRPPDRGGNQPQHF

v_call: TRBV3-1/TRBV3-2
j_call: TRBJ2-5
clone_size: once
d_call: .
cdr3_nt: TGTGCCAGCAGCCAAGATATTTTCCCGCCAGGGACCCAGTACTTC
cdr3_aa: CASSQDIFPPGTQYF

v_call: TRBV10-3
j_call: TRBJ1-2
clone_size: .
d_call: .
cdr3_nt: TGTGCCATCTCATCCACCCGAGGGACTTCGGATGGCTACACCTTC
cdr3_aa: CAISSTRGTSDGYTF

v_call: TRBV6-2/TRBV6-3
j_call: TRBJ1-5
clone_size: .
d_call: .
cdr3_nt: TGTGCCAGCAGCCTCCAGACATATAGCAATCAGCCCCAGCATTTT
cdr3_aa: CASSLQTYSNQPQHF

v_call: TRBV6-5
j_call: TRBJ2-2
clone_size: .
d_call: TRBD1
cdr3_nt: TGTGCCAGCACCCCAACAGGGGGCCGGACCGGGGAGCTGTTTTTT
cdr3_aa: CASTPTGGRTGELFF

v_call: TRBV7-2
j_call: TRBJ1-2
clone_size: .
d_call: .
cdr3_nt: TGTGCCAGCAGCTTAGTCGGAGCAACTAACTATGGCTACACCTTC
cdr3_aa: CASSLVGATNYGYTF

v_call: TRBV9
j_call: TRBJ1-4
clone_size: .
d_call: .
cdr3_nt: TGTGCCAGCAGCGCCACAACTAATGAAAAACTGTTTTTT
cdr3_aa: CASSATTNEKLFF

v_call: TRBV2
j_call: TRBJ1-5
clone_size: .
d_call: .
cdr3_nt: TGTGCCAGCAGTCGAGACAATGCCGCTCAGCCCCAGCATTTT
cdr3_aa: CASSRDNAAQPQHF

v_call: TRBV28
j_call: TRBJ2-7
clone_size: .
d_call: TRBD1
cdr3_nt: TGTGCCAGCAGTACACCGGGACAGGGGGTACACGAGCAGTACTTC
cdr3_aa: CASSTPGQGVHEQYF

v_call: TRBV6-4
j_call: TRBJ1-2
clone_size: once
d_call: .
cdr3_nt: TGTGCCAGCAGTGACTCGGTAGTTGCAGGTTGGGACTATGGCTACACCTTC
cdr3_aa: CASSDSVVAGWDYGYTF

v_call: TRBV28
j_call: TRBJ2-5
clone_size: .
d_call: TRBD2
cdr3_nt: TGTGCCAGCAGCTGGGGCGGGGGGGCGGAGACCCAGTACTTC
cdr3_aa: CASSWGGGAETQYF

v_call: TRBV7-9
j_call: TRBJ1-4
clone_size: once
d_call: .
cdr3_nt: TGTGCCAGCAGCTCGTCGGGGGCAACTAATGAAAAACTGTTTTTT
cdr3_aa: CASSSSGATNEKLFF

v_call: TRBV3-1/TRBV3-2
j_call: TRBJ2-7
clone_size: once
d_call: TRBD2
cdr3_nt: TGTGCCAGCAGCCAATCCGGACTAGCGGGAGACGAGCAGTACTTC
cdr3_aa: CASSQSGLAGDEQYF

v_call: TRBV2
j_call: TRBJ1-6
clone_size: .
d_call: TRBD1
cdr3_nt: TGTGCCAGCAGTTGGGACAGGGGACGGTCACCCCTCCACTTT
cdr3_aa: CASSWDRGRSPLHF

v_call: TRBV4-2
j_call: TRBJ1-5
clone_size: .
d_call: .
cdr3_nt: TGTGCCAGCAGCAAGGAGCCAGTGAGTAATCAGCCCCAGCATTTT
cdr3_aa: CASSKEPVSNQPQHF

v_call: TRBV6-2/TRBV6-3
j_call: TRBJ1-1
clone_size: .
d_call: .
cdr3_nt: TGTGCCAGCAGTTACTCGCGGCGGGGCGTGAACACTGAAGCTTTCTTT
cdr3_aa: CASSYSRRGVNTEAFF

v_call: TRBV25-1
j_call: TRBJ2-5
clone_size: .
d_call: .
cdr3_nt: TGTGCCAGCAGTGAAATAGGGGAAGTAGAGACCCAGTACTTC
cdr3_aa: CASSEIGEVETQYF

v_call: TRBV2
j_call: TRBJ2-1
clone_size: .
d_call: TRBD2
cdr3_nt: TGTGCCAGCAGGCGACTAGCGGGACCCTACAATGAGCAGTTCTTC
cdr3_aa: CASRRLAGPYNEQFF

v_call: TRBV9
j_call: TRBJ2-3
clone_size: .
d_call: .
cdr3_nt: TGTGCCAGCACCCGGGGTAGCACAGATACGCAGTATTTT
cdr3_aa: CASTRGSTDTQYF

v_call: TRBV25-1
j_call: TRBJ1-1
clone_size: .
d_call: TRBD1
cdr3_nt: TGTGCCAGCAGTAGGGGGCGCCGTGCTTTCTTT
cdr3_aa: CASSRGRRAFF

v_call: TRBV7-7
j_call: TRBJ2-5
clone_size: .
d_call: TRBD2
cdr3_nt: TGTGCCAGCAGCTTAGGTGTAGCGGGAGAAGAGACCCAGTACTTC
cdr3_aa: CASSLGVAGEETQYF

v_call: TRBV6-5
j_call: TRBJ1-4
clone_size: few
d_call: TRBD1
cdr3_nt: TGTGCCAGCAGGAGGACAGGGGCTGAAAAACTGTTTTTT
cdr3_aa: CASRRTGAEKLFF

v_call: TRBV10-3
j_call: TRBJ2-5
clone_size: .
d_call: .
cdr3_nt: TGTGCCATCAGTGTGGACTCGTACCAAGAGACCCAGTACTTC
cdr3_aa: CAISVDSYQETQYF

v_call: TRBV2
j_call: TRBJ1-1
clone_size: .
d_call: .
cdr3_nt: TGTGCCAGCCTCAAGGAGGCAGCTATACTTTACGAAGCTTTCTTT
cdr3_aa: CASLKEAAILYEAFF

v_call: TRBV15
j_call: TRBJ2-2
clone_size: .
d_call: TRBD2
cdr3_nt: TGTGCCACCAGCAGTGATAGCGGGGGGAACACCGGGGAGCTGTTTTTT
cdr3_aa: CATSSDSGGNTGELFF

v_call: TRBV5-1
j_call: TRBJ2-1
clone_size: .
d_call: .
cdr3_nt: TGCGCCAGCAGCCTCGGGGGGCCGAACAATGAGCAGTTCTTC
cdr3_aa: CASSLGGPNNEQFF

v_call: TRBV7-6
j_call: TRBJ1-2
clone_size: .
d_call: .
cdr3_nt: TGTGCCAGCAGGGGGGGAGGTGGCTACACCTTC
cdr3_aa: CASRGGGGYTF

v_call: TRBV24-1
j_call: TRBJ1-5
clone_size: .
d_call: .
cdr3_nt: TGTGCCACCAGTGACGGACAGCATAGCAATCAGCCCCAGCATTTT
cdr3_aa: CATSDGQHSNQPQHF

v_call: TRBV19
j_call: TRBJ1-4
clone_size: .
d_call: TRBD1
cdr3_nt: TGTGCCAGTAGTCAGACAGGGGGAGATGAAAAACTGTTTTTT
cdr3_aa: CASSQTGGDEKLFF

v_call: TRBV5-8
j_call: TRBJ2-1
clone_size: .
d_call: TRBD1
cdr3_nt: TGTGCCAGCAGCGAACCGACAGGGATTGGTCTCAATGAGCAGTTCTTC
cdr3_aa: CASSEPTGIGLNEQFF